Below, 3 T cell receptor beta chains from the same sample are listed, as sequenced in a study of cytomegalovirus exposure and HLA in healthy donors (dated by TCRdb to the late 2010s). Libraries were constructed by the immunoSEQ multiplex PCR assay. The multiplex PCR relied on a mix of 60 forward primers for TCR Vbeta segments and 13 reverse primers for TCR Jbeta segments. TCRdb mirrors the immuneACCESS table, restricted to in-frame sequences. Some clones are absent from its copies; in checked studies, under half trace to an unresolved V gene, and the reason for the others is unknown. The sample yields some 120,000 clones; 75% to 85% were counted once. The ten largest account for roughly 3.5% of the sample. Sample: PBMCs. The receptors stem from a man between 35 and 55 years old in good health and CMV-seronegative.

The V call is TRBV11-3, the J call TRBJ2-5; tentative D call: TRBD2 (6 bases). The germline CDR1 and CDR2 sequences are SGHNT and YENEEA. The CDR3 has 16 residues. V gave up 1 base and J gave up 5 bases, with 17 bases separating them. The CDR3 here is CASSLGLGSGEETQYF. The CDR3 DNA reads as TGTGCCAGCAGCTTAGGCCTCGGGAGCGGTGAGGAGACCCAGTACTTC. The full variable domain, in which reference TRBV11-3 and TRBJ2-5 provide the parts outside the CDR3, is EAGVVQSPRYKIIEKKQPVAFWCNPISGHNTLYWYLQNLGQGPELLIRYENEEAVDDSQLPKDRFSAERLKGVDSTLKIQPAELGDSAVYLCASSLGLGSGEETQYFGPGTRLLVL.

The V and J genes are TRBV27 and TRBJ2-3; D uncertain. CDR3 size: 11 residues. V shed 4 bases and J shed 3 bases, with 2 bases lying between them. In germline, CDR1 is MNHEY, CDR2 SMNVEV (reference sequence). CDR3 residues: CASSSTDTQYF. The CDR3 DNA is TGTGCCAGCAGTTCTACAGATACGCAGTATTTT.

A single count supports this clone. V gene TRBV2 combines with J gene TRBJ1-6; D is unresolved. Germline V CDR1 and CDR2: SNHLY, FYNNEI. With 7 bases removed from V and 6 bases from J, the gap between germline ends came to 10 bases. CDR3 length: 13 amino acids. Here the CDR3 reads CASTRELNSPLHF. The CDR3 region has the DNA TGTGCCAGCACCCGGGAGCTTAATTCACCCCTCCACTTT. Complete variable domain (other parts from reference TRBV2 and TRBJ1-6): EPEVTQTPSHQVTQMGQEVILRCVPISNHLYFYWYRQILGQKVEFLVSFYNNEISEKSEIFDDQFSVERPDGSNFTLKIRSTKLEDSAMYFCASTRELNSPLHFGNGTRLTVT.